This TCR beta chain was recovered during a study of shared clonotypes between healthy human individuals (dated by TCRdb to 2020 to 2021). For the wider study: A couple of women and a few men aged 18 to 49 years were included in the cohort. For each donor, CD4 naive and CD4 memory were each given three plates, CD8 naive was given two plates, and CD8 memory was given one plate. Blood TCR repertoires of five healthy adults were deeply sequenced to estimate repertoire size and the extent of clonotype sharing between individuals. To increase sequencing depth and limit assay-specific biases, TCR repertoire library preparation and sequencing were carried out by different laboratories using diverse techniques. Between about 0.94 and 10 billion PBMCs per donor were obtained by leukapheresis. Overall results and qualifications from the work: Based on pairwise subsampling, the degree of clonotype sharing among donors was expected to be affected by sequencing depth. The small number of donors limited the genetic and exposure-history diversity represented. Naive subsets generally had larger estimated clonotype richness than memory subsets did. Rarefaction of sorted-subset datasets indicated incomplete sequencing despite the large sequencing depth. Clonotypes shared by all four sorted-subset donors showed higher generation probabilities than non-shared clonotypes. Sampling was restricted to blood, and TCR repertoires in tissue are likely to differ from TCR repertoires in blood. When a few donors were compared, the shared fraction of clonotypes was around 5% for naive CD4, 3.5% for naive CD8, roughly 2.5% for memory CD4, and less than 0.5% for memory CD8.

Using the deep immunoSEQ assay, multiplex PCR amplified TCR CDR3 regions from genomic DNA. Extracted genomic DNA from each cell subset was distributed evenly across all wells of several immunoSEQ 96-well plates, and each plate was treated as a replicate. Each replicate PCR for sorted subsets received around 200 ng genomic DNA, equal to roughly 30,000 T cell genomes. The purified libraries were quantified using a Qubit 3.0 fluorometer, sized with a Bioanalyzer 2100, and then quantified again using the KAPA Library Quantification kit. Every immunoSEQ 96-well plate was sequenced on a separate single-read 150-cycle Illumina NextSeq 550 flow cell. The authors' analysis ran thus. The immunoSEQ output contained only junctional sequences without quality scores, so filtering could not match that applied to full-length reads. Sequences were annotated with PyIR, a Python wrapper for IgBLAST v1.9, and V/J genes and CDR3 were assigned using IMGT germline references. Reads were removed for weak V/J assignments (E-value above 1e-6), missing CDR3, stop codons, out-of-frame junctions, or ambiguous translated residues. V3J clonotypes were defined by identical inferred V gene, J gene, and CDR3 amino acid sequence. Percentage overlap between repertoires was calculated by dividing the number of shared unique clonotypes by the size of the smaller repertoire. RTK rarefaction, the Chao1 estimator, and Recon v2.1 estimates of unobserved clonotypes were used to assess repertoire richness. For all TCRbeta clonotypes obtained by the gDNA method from a few donors, generation probabilities were computed with OLGA. Drawn from immuneACCESS, this table holds only the in-frame rearrangements with V and J called that TCRdb kept. Clones are partly lost; checked studies trace under half to an unresolved V gene and leave the rest unexplained. V and J calls and clone size follow that table, whereas D and trimming were derived from the DNA. The sample includes 2.3 million or so clones, with 85% to 95% observed a single time. Jointly, the top ten make up 0.39% of the sample.

The donors were healthy, HIV-negative adults who had no recently reported acute infections or vaccinations. All donors were Caucasian adults living in Nashville, Tennessee, USA. Magnetic negative selection was used to enrich CD4+ T cells, after which naive cells were positively selected on CD45RA and the negative fraction became the memory subset. Blood was obtained by leukapheresis, after which PBMCs were separated by Ficoll-Histopaque density gradient centrifugation and cryopreserved in liquid nitrogen vapor phase. Analytical flow cytometry was used to check the purity and quantity of each magnetically sorted T cell population. Each sorted fraction had its genomic DNA isolated and then quantified by UV absorbance on a Nanodrop 2000c. Comments on this clone: Its antigen is not yet known. No quality values exist for individual bases; no much larger clone is one base distant.

Based on the germline V gene (reference sequence), the CDR1 and CDR2 sequences are LNHDA and SQIVND. For this chain, trimming is 9 bases at the V end and 4 bases at the J end, and the number of junction bases without a gene match is 5. Taken from cysteine to phenylalanine, the CDR3 has 14 residues. This entry keeps only the CDR3 DNA: 42 bases, framed from base 1. Material for sequencing was naive CD4+ T cells from PBMCs. The cell subset or site label here, explained by the study, means: CD45RA+ positively selected. The receptor's source is a man younger than 35 in good health. Some clones in this sample may be carry-over from other donors' samples. The chain couples TRBV19 to TRBJ2-1, with 11 junctional bases fitting TRBD2. The DNA sequence is as follows: TGTGCCAGCGAAACTAGCGGGAGTTACAATGAGCAGTTCTTC. Its amino acids are CASETSGSYNEQFF.